This T cell receptor beta chain was documented in a study of beta chain features in type 1 diabetes. At the level of the study: Patient and healthy donor groups were alike in age, gender and cell yields.

Study-level results: Healthy donors had naive, central memory and Treg TCRB repertoires that appeared less similar than those seen among patients. Because the template was cDNA, high-expressing cells might be over-represented. When Type 1 diabetes patients were examined, their TCRB CDR3s proved moderately but significantly shorter in all four CD4+ subsets.

The CDR3 has 15 amino acids. CDR1 SGHDT and CDR2 YYEEEE come from the germline V gene. With V trimmed by 4 bases and J by 4 bases, 8 bases remained unmatched. Purity exceeding 98% was reached by all sorted populations. This clone has more than one count but fewer than ten. The target antigen is unknown. The authors reverse transcribed all of the isolated RNA, so sequencing captured expressed TCRB transcripts. Libraries were prepared by immunoSEQ multiplex PCR; TCRdb keeps only in-frame clonotypes and omits some of them. Among 330,000 or so clones listed, around 12% were seen once. This TCR came from a woman younger than 30 with type 1 diabetes. The sequenced material came from naive CD4+ T cells from blood. The chain combines TRBV5-6 with TRBJ1-2; 9 bases map to TRBD1. DNA for the CDR3: TGTGCCAGCAGCGCCGGGGACAGGGCATCCTATGGCTACACCTTC. Translated, it gives CASSAGDRASYGYTF.